Each of the 6 T cell receptor beta chains below was sequenced from the same sample in a study of shared clonotypes between healthy human individuals. Assay: immunoSEQ multiplex PCR; the TCRdb copy retains only in-frame clones and omits some. The table lists about 820,000 clones, more than 85% of them singletons. CD8 cells regarded as naive lacked CD45RO, were positively chosen for CCR7, and omitted terminally differentiated effector memory CD45RA+ cells. Material for sequencing was naive CD8+ T cells sorted from blood. The receptors shown here come from a man younger than 45 in good health.

This clone has only a few counts. The V call is TRBV19, the J call TRBJ2-2; unclear D gene. The CDR3 runs 14 residues. Germline V CDR1 and CDR2: LNHDA, SQIVND (reference sequence). V shed 3 bases and J shed 1 base, with 6 bases lying between them. CDR3 in amino acids: CASSITENTGELFF. The CDR3 DNA sequence: TGTGCCAGTAGTATCACCGAGAACACCGGGGAGCTGTTTTTT.

The chain recombines TRBV9 with TRBJ1-4; no definite D call. The germline gives CDR1 SGDLS, CDR2 YYNGEE. V lost 3 bases and J lost 7, with 19 bases in between. CDR3 length: 16 residues. CDR3 sequence: CASSAQTLLGGEKLFF. The CDR3 DNA reads as TGTGCCAGCAGCGCCCAAACCCTCCTGGGCGGTGAAAAACTGTTTTTT.

The V call is TRBV4-1, the J call TRBJ2-2; D may be TRBD1 (5 bases). The V end lost 5 bases, the J end lost 1 base, and 14 bases lay between the germline ends. The CDR3 is made up of 16 amino acids. CDR1 is MGHRA and CDR2 is YSYEKL in the germline V gene. Here the CDR3 DNA reads TGCGCCAGCAGCAATCGTGGACAAGGGAACACCGGGGAGCTGTTTTTT. Its translation is CASSNRGQGNTGELFF.

Comments on this clone: This sample includes further DNA sequences coding for the same CDR3. The chain combines TRBV2 with TRBJ2-1; TRBD2 aligns across 12 bases. V was pared by 6 bases and J by 1 base, with 1 base of the junction left unmatched. CDR1 SNHLY and CDR2 FYNNEI come from the germline V gene. This CDR3 contains 15 residues. The DNA of the CDR3 is TGTGCCAGCAGCGGGACTAGCGGGTCCTACAATGAGCAGTTCTTC. Its protein is CASSGTSGSYNEQFF.

Concerning this clone itself: Other DNA sequences in this specimen translate into the identical CDR3. The chain joins TRBV2 to TRBJ1-2; D may be TRBD1 (6 bases). Germline V gene data show CDR1 as SNHLY and CDR2 as FYNNEI. CDR3 length: 10 amino acids. Between the trimmed V and J ends, which lost 6 bases and 11 bases, there was a span of 10 bases. CDR3 DNA sequence: TGTGCCAGCAGGGGTAGGGGGTACACCTTC. Residues: CASRGRGYTF.

This chain connects TRBV27 to TRBJ2-4; no clear D gene. Between the trimmed V and J ends, which lost 0 bases and 7 bases, there was a span of 7 bases. The CDR3 contains 13 residues. Germline CDR1 and CDR2: MNHEY and SMNVEV (reference sequence). DNA for the CDR3: TGTGCCAGCAGTTTATCCGTCTCGAACATTCAGTACTTC. Protein: CASSLSVSNIQYF.